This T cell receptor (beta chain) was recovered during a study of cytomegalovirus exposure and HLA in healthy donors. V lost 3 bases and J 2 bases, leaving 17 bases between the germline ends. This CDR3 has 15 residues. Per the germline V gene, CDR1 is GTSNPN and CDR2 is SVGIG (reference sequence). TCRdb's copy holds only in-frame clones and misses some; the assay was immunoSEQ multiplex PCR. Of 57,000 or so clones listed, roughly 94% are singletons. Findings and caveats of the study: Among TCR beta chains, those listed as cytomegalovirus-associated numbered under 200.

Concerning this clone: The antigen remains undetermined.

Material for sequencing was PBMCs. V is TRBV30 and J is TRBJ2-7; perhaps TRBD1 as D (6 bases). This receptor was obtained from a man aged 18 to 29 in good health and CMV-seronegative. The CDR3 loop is CAWSPGAGKTYEQYF. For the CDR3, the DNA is TGTGCCTGGAGCCCAGGGGCAGGGAAGACCTACGAGCAGTACTTC.